These T cell receptor beta chains were read from a single sample in a study of blood T cell repertoires in COVID-19. Only in-frame clones appear in the TCRdb table, and some are missing; sequencing was by immunoSEQ multiplex PCR. The table has 250,000 to 350,000 clones, 70% to 90% seen once. The sequenced sample consisted of peripheral blood. The source is a woman in her 70s with COVID-19, enrolled during active disease. The CDR3 runs from the conserved cysteine through the conserved F or W. The order of the fields is J gene, V gene, D gene, clone size, CDR3 protein, CDR3 DNA. D genes are given only for firm matches. Clone size appears in some rows only: once, few, many, or a class for an expanded clone.

TRBJ1-5	TRBV7-8	TRBD1	once	CASSPGQGSNQPQHF	TGTGCCAGCAGCCCCGGACAGGGTAGCAATCAGCCCCAGCATTTT
TRBJ1-6	TRBV19	.	.	CASSWAIPTDSPLHF	TGTGCCAGTAGTTGGGCGATACCTACGGATTCACCCCTCCACTTT
TRBJ1-2	TRBV6-5	.	.	CASSYSRQDPNGYTF	TGTGCCAGCAGTTACTCCCGACAGGACCCTAATGGCTACACCTTC
TRBJ1-1	TRBV6-1	.	.	CASSENRVRTEAFF	TGTGCCAGCAGTGAAAACAGGGTGCGGACTGAAGCTTTCTTT
TRBJ1-2	TRBV29-1	TRBD1	.	CSVRTGLDYGYTF	TGCAGCGTTCGGACAGGGCTAGACTATGGCTACACCTTC
TRBJ1-2	TRBV21-1	.	many	CASSKRGTLGAPEGYTF	TGTGCCAGCAGCAAAAGGGGGACGCTCGGGGCCCCGGAGGGCTACACCTTC
TRBJ2-7	TRBV6-6	TRBD1	.	CASSPRTGKGQYF	TGTGCCAGCAGTCCCCGGACAGGGAAAGGGCAGTACTTC
TRBJ2-3	TRBV14	.	few	CASSLGDTQYF	TGTGCCAGCAGCCTCGGAGATACGCAGTATTTT
TRBJ1-1	TRBV10-3	.	.	CATKSPTVTNTEAFF	TGTGCCACCAAATCGCCGACAGTTACCAACACTGAAGCTTTCTTT
TRBJ2-7	TRBV27	TRBD1	.	CASSFYPPQRTGVPYEQYF	TGTGCCAGCAGTTTTTACCCCCCCCAAAGGACAGGGGTACCCTACGAGCAGTACTTC
TRBJ1-1	TRBV18	TRBD1	.	CASSPGQGLTEAFF	TGTGCCAGCTCTCCTGGACAGGGCCTCACTGAAGCTTTCTTT
TRBJ1-5	TRBV7-9	TRBD1	.	CASSPEWDREGNQPQHF	TGTGCCAGCAGCCCTGAATGGGACAGGGAGGGAAATCAGCCCCAGCATTTT
TRBJ2-5	TRBV6-2/TRBV6-3	TRBD2	.	CASSLPSGGTPETQYF	TGTGCCAGCAGTCTCCCTAGCGGGGGGACGCCGGAGACCCAGTACTTC
TRBJ2-7	TRBV9	TRBD1	.	CASSKGQGAYEQYF	TGTGCCAGCAGCAAGGGACAGGGGGCCTACGAGCAGTACTTC
TRBJ1-1	TRBV19	.	.	CASSIGGVSTEAFF	TGTGCCAGTAGTATAGGGGGGGTGAGCACTGAAGCTTTCTTT
TRBJ2-3	TRBV4-3	.	.	CASSQQDKSTDTQYF	TGCGCCAGCAGCCAACAGGACAAGAGCACAGATACGCAGTATTTT
TRBJ2-3	TRBV24-1	TRBD1	.	CATSYGTGASTDTQYF	TGTGCCACCAGTTACGGTACAGGGGCCTCCACAGATACGCAGTATTTT
TRBJ1-1	TRBV29-1	TRBD1	.	CSAGQGLNTEAFF	TGCAGCGCCGGACAGGGGTTGAACACTGAAGCTTTCTTT
TRBJ1-1	TRBV5-1	TRBD1	.	CASSQTRQGGSEAFF	TGCGCCAGCAGCCAGACTCGGCAGGGGGGATCTGAAGCTTTCTTT
TRBJ1-1	TRBV18	.	.	CASSPDSRNTEAFF	TGTGCCAGCTCTCCGGACAGCCGGAACACTGAAGCTTTCTTT
TRBJ2-3	TRBV7-2	TRBD2	.	CASSLRGRTSGSPTDTQYF	TGTGCCAGCAGCTTACGCGGGAGGACTAGCGGGAGCCCCACAGATACGCAGTATTTT
TRBJ2-7	TRBV30	TRBD2	.	CAWSSGGIYEQYF	TGTGCCTGGAGCAGCGGGGGTATTTACGAGCAGTACTTC
TRBJ1-1	TRBV19	.	.	CASSTSLRNTEAFF	TGTGCCAGTAGTACCTCCCTCCGGAACACTGAAGCTTTCTTT
TRBJ1-1	TRBV27	.	few	CASRIKDRWNTEAFF	TGTGCCAGCAGGATCAAGGACAGATGGAACACTGAAGCTTTCTTT
TRBJ1-6	TRBV4-1	.	.	CASSQDQGANYNSPLHF	TGCGCCAGCAGCCAAGACCAAGGGGCCAACTATAATTCACCCCTCCACTTT
TRBJ1-2	TRBV6-5	.	few	CASSPGLYGYTF	TGTGCCAGCTCCCCAGGGCTCTATGGCTACACCTTC
TRBJ2-2	TRBV18	.	.	CASSPQGLLNTGELFF	TGTGCCAGCTCACCTCAGGGACTTTTAAACACCGGGGAGCTGTTTTTT